These 2 T cell receptor beta chains originate from one sample sequenced in a study of identical twins. TCRdb re-called the 5' RACE reads through MiXCR, storing one row per CDR3 protein. The profile shows some 500,000 distinct CDR3 sequences, 13% to 15% of them singletons. This sample was shared with a second study, whose subject was yellow fever vaccine responses in identical twins.

Sequenced material: CD4+ T cells sorted from blood. These receptors originate from a woman aged 18 to 35 in good health.

This chain connects TRBV11-3 to TRBJ2-5, with TRBD2 identical over 8 bases. Germline CDR1 and CDR2: SGHNT and YENEEA. J gave up 1 base and V 0 bases, and 7 bases lay outside the gene matches. The CDR3 has 17 residues. As DNA, the CDR3 is TGTGCCAGCAGCTTAGATATCAGCGGGGGAAGCCAAGAGACCCAGTACTTC. Protein product: CASSLDISGGSQETQYF.

This clonotype was counted between two and nine times. The chain carries TRBV20-1 and TRBJ2-1; no reliable D call. The CDR3 covers 14 residues. Trimming cost V 2 bases and J 1 base, with 9 bases left between them. Germline assignment: CDR1 DFQATT and CDR2 SNEGSKA (reference sequence). Written as DNA, the CDR3 is TGCAGTGCTAGACGCATCCAGTCCTACAATGAGCAGTTCTTC. This translates into CSARRIQSYNEQFF.